This TCR beta chain was sequenced for a study of metastatic and nonmetastatic thyroid tumors. Study details: Thyroid patients, malignant and benign, had repertoires compared across blood and tumor or nodule tissue.

Among the patients, none had received any treatment before thyroid surgery. In the authors' methods: Using the CDR3 differences seen across clinicopathological groups, the authors built a distant-metastasis classifier for papillary thyroid cancer, which was meant to discriminate distant-metastatic patients. TCRdb reanalyzed the PCR reads via MiXCR. These V and J calls originate from TCRdb's pipeline instead of the authors' own analysis. The sample contains approximately 30,000 clones, roughly 3.5% of which appear only once. The CDR3 is 18 residues long. The germline V gene encodes CDR1 DFQATT and CDR2 SNEGSKA (reference sequence). The V and J ends lost 3 bases and 4 bases, in that order; junction bases with no gene match: 10.

The rearrangement links TRBV20-1 to TRBJ2-3, with TRBD2 matching over 16 bases. This clonotype was sampled from a male donor with papillary thyroid cancer or a benign thyroid nodule (not recorded which). Some clones in this sample may be carry-over from other donors' samples. Sequencing was carried out using blood. The CDR3 nucleotides read TGCAGTGCTAGCGGGACTAGCGGGAGGGCCGGTCTCGCAGATACGCAGTATTTT. It encodes CSASGTSGRAGLADTQYF.